Following are 28 T cell receptor beta chains from one sample sequenced in a study of blood T cell repertoires in COVID-19. The data were produced by immunoSEQ multiplex PCR, yet TCRdb's version contains in-frame clones alone and is incomplete. Found here are 55,000 to 70,000 clones, 80% to 95% of them singletons; the top ten hold approximately 6%. The specimen sequenced was peripheral blood. These TCRs come from a human donor in a cohort sampled during active COVID-19.

This chain connects TRBV3-1 (or the pseudogene TRBV3-2) to TRBJ2-3; TRBD2 matches 9 bases. The trim removed 0 bases at V and 10 bases at J, leaving 8 bases unmatched. CDR3 length: 15 amino acids. The germline V gene has CDR1 LGHDT and CDR2 YNNKEL (reference sequence). The CDR3 region is CASSQEGRGGQSQYF. CDR3 nucleotides: TGTGCCAGCAGCCAAGAGGGGCGGGGGGGCCAGTCGCAGTATTTT.

The chain has TRBV7-9 and TRBJ2-5; D is unclear. The germline V gene has CDR1 SEHNR and CDR2 FQNEAQ (reference sequence). This CDR3 region has 14 residues. The V end was cut by 7 bases, the J end by 0 bases, with 12 bases between. The CDR3 DNA is TGTGCCAGCACCAGTGGAGCGTACCAAGAGACCCAGTACTTC. Translated: CASTSGAYQETQYF.

The chain employs TRBV5-4 and TRBJ2-5; D unresolved. CDR1 is SGHNT, CDR2 YYREEE, per germline (reference sequence). V gave up 4 bases and J gave up 1 base, with 14 bases separating them. This CDR3 contains 15 residues. DNA of the CDR3: TGTGCCAGCAGCCCGACCATCGGGTCCCAAGAGACCCAGTACTTC. This codes for CASSPTIGSQETQYF.

The chain carries TRBV10-3 and TRBJ1-2, with 8 bases lining up with TRBD1. The CDR3 has 13 amino acids. Trimming cost V 8 bases and J 4 bases; bases outside gene matches: 6. The germline CDR1 and CDR2 sequences are ENHRY and SYGVKD. CDR3 sequence (DNA): TGTGCCATCTGGACAGGGCTGGTCTATGGCTACACCTTC. Protein: CAIWTGLVYGYTF.

The chain uses TRBV2 and TRBJ2-3, with D unclear. The V and J ends lost 4 bases and 0 bases respectively, with 14 bases between them. CDR3 size: 16 residues. From germline, CDR1 is SNHLY and CDR2 FYNNEI. The CDR3 bases are TGTGCCAGCAGTGGGCGGTTTGGCACGAGCACAGATACGCAGTATTTT. Its protein is CASSGRFGTSTDTQYF. Drawing the rest from reference TRBV2 and TRBJ2-3, the complete variable domain is EPEVTQTPSHQVTQMGQEVILRCVPISNHLYFYWYRQILGQKVEFLVSFYNNEISEKSEIFDDQFSVERPDGSNFTLKIRSTKLEDSAMYFCASSGRFGTSTDTQYFGPGTRLTVL.

J is TRBJ2-1 and V is TRBV7-9; the match to TRBD2 covers 10 bases. The J segment lost 7 bases and the V segment lost 4 bases, leaving 4 bases of the junction unmatched. The CDR3 is 14 amino acids. Germline V lookup: CDR1 SEHNR, CDR2 FQNEAQ (reference sequence). DNA of the CDR3: TGTGCCAGCAGCTCTAGCGGGAGTCGAAATGAGCAGTTCTTC. It is translated as CASSSSGSRNEQFF.

V gene TRBV28 combines with J gene TRBJ1-4; TRBD1 might be the D (5 bases). The CDR3 contains 14 residues. Trimming pared 6 bases from V and 1 base from J, leaving 9 bases between. The germline CDR1 and CDR2 sequences are MDHEN and SYDVKM. Here the CDR3 reads CASSHGGTNEKLFF. In DNA form, the CDR3 reads TGTGCCAGCAGCCACGGGGGAACTAATGAAAAACTGTTTTTT.

The chain uses TRBV12-3 or TRBV12-4 and TRBJ2-7; D is possibly TRBD1 (6 bases). Trimming took off 5 bases at V and 6 bases at J, with 11 bases between the two ends. CDR3 size: 12 residues. This CDR3 is CASSPQGAEQYF. The CDR3 DNA is TGTGCCAGCAGTCCACAGGGAGCCGAGCAGTACTTC.

The CDR3 nucleotides read TGTGCCAGCAGCCTCCCGGGACTGACCTATGGCTACACCTTC. Translation: CASSLPGLTYGYTF. The chain joins TRBV6-6 to TRBJ1-2; TRBD1 is a possible D gene (5 bases). Trimming left V 6 bases short and J 4 bases short, with 15 bases between. Germline loops: CDR1 MNHNY, CDR2 SVGAGI (reference sequence). This CDR3 contains 14 residues.

The rearrangement joins TRBV6-5 to TRBJ1-2, with D perhaps matching TRBD1 (5 bases). The CDR3 is 15 amino acids. CDR1 is MNHEY and CDR2 is SVGAGI in the germline V gene. V lost 6 bases and J 3 bases, leaving 17 bases between the germline ends. CDR3 sequence (DNA): TGTGCCAGCAGACAAGAGGTAGGGGCCCACTATGGCTACACCTTC. It yields the protein CASRQEVGAHYGYTF.

This chain connects TRBV3-1 (or the pseudogene TRBV3-2) to TRBJ2-7, with 7 bases fitting TRBD2. Germline lookup yields CDR1 LGHDT and CDR2 YNNKEL (reference sequence). The trim removed 3 bases at V and 2 bases at J, leaving 10 bases unmatched. CDR3 length: 16 amino acids. CDR3 coding DNA: TGTGCCAGCAGCCAGGGATATGGGGGAGGGGCCTACGAGCAGTACTTC. Encoded protein: CASSQGYGGGAYEQYF.

Comments on this clone: Other DNA variants within this sample encode the same CDR3. V is TRBV6-4 and J is TRBJ2-7; 9 bases line up with TRBD2. CDR1 is MRHNA, CDR2 SNTAGT, per germline. CDR3 size: 15 residues. V lost 7 bases to trimming and J lost 4 bases; unmatched junction nucleotides: 11. The CDR3 here is CASNPGTSGRYEQYF. The CDR3 DNA is TGTGCCAGCAACCCCGGAACTAGCGGGCGATACGAGCAGTACTTC.

The chain employs TRBV5-1 and TRBJ2-3; D may be TRBD1 (5 bases). The V end was cut by 6 bases, the J end by 5 bases, with 16 bases between. Per germline, CDR1 SGHRS and CDR2 YFSETQ. This CDR3 is 14 amino acids long. The CDR3 loop reads CASKVGTGIDTQYF. The DNA of the CDR3 is TGCGCCAGCAAGGTTGGTACAGGTATAGATACGCAGTATTTT.

The genes are TRBV15 and TRBJ2-1; 13 bases are a match to TRBD2. The CDR3 loop spans 18 amino acids. Germline V lookup: CDR1 LNHNV, CDR2 YYDKDF (reference sequence). Trimming cost V 1 base and J 10 bases; bases outside gene matches: 13. The CDR3 DNA reads TGTGCCACCAGCAGAGTCCCGGGACTAGCGGGGCGAAACGGGGAGCAGTTCTTC. Translated, it gives CATSRVPGLAGRNGEQFF.

The chain links TRBV6-5 to TRBJ1-1, with 9 positions matching TRBD1. Germline V gene sequence: CDR1 MNHEY, CDR2 SVGAGI. The junction had 7 bases not matched to a gene; V was cut back by 7 bases and J by 4 bases. CDR3 size: 14 residues. The CDR3 nucleotides are TGTGCCAGCACCAAGGGACAGGGAGGCACTGAAGCTTTCTTT. Translating gives CASTKGQGGTEAFF.

This chain uses TRBV20-1 with TRBJ1-1; D perhaps matches TRBD1 (5 bases). The CDR3 totals 11 residues. Germline-derived CDR1 and CDR2 are DFQATT and SNEGSKA (reference sequence). The CDR3 DNA sequence: TGCACTACAGGAGGGGAAACTGAAGCTTTCTTT. This sequence encodes CTTGGETEAFF.

The chain links TRBV24-1 to TRBJ2-7; 8 bases fit TRBD2. Germline V gives CDR1 KGHDR, CDR2 SFDVKD. Trimming at V came to 4 bases and at J to 3 bases, leaving 7 bases not matched to a gene. This CDR3 comprises 15 residues. The CDR3 DNA is TGTGCCACCAGTGACCCTAGTAGCGGGGACTACGAGCAGTACTTC. This encodes CATSDPSSGDYEQYF.

The rearrangement joins TRBV7-3 to TRBJ2-2, with a weak D call TRBD1 (6 bases). Trimming stripped 5 bases from V and 3 bases from J, with 10 bases between. The CDR3 consists of 14 residues. The germline V gene encodes CDR1 SGHTA and CDR2 FQGTGA. The CDR3 coding sequence is TGTGCCAGCAGCCACGGACAGTACACCGGGGAGCTGTTTTTT. Its protein product is CASSHGQYTGELFF.

The CDR3, as DNA: TGTGCCAGCACAGGGGCCGACTCTGGGGCCAACGTCCTGACTTTC. It yields the protein CASTGADSGANVLTF. This chain links TRBV6-5 with TRBJ2-6; the D gene is possibly TRBD1 (6 bases). V was cut by 7 bases and J by 0 bases, with 10 bases left in between. The CDR3 sequence is 15 residues long. The V gene's germline CDR1 is MNHEY and CDR2 SVGAGI.

CDR3: CASRPRASNQPQHF. Here the CDR3 DNA reads TGTGCCAGCAGGCCGAGGGCCAGCAATCAGCCCCAGCATTTT. This chain links TRBV6-6 with TRBJ1-5; no clear D gene. V gave up 6 bases and J gave up 1 base, with 10 bases separating them. Germline CDR1 MNHNY, CDR2 SVGAGI (reference sequence). This CDR3 has 14 amino acids.

This sequence joins TRBV5-1 and TRBJ2-7; TRBD1 matches at 7 bases. CDR3 length: 15 amino acids. Trimming cost V 6 bases and J 2 bases; bases outside gene matches: 11. Germline loops: CDR1 SGHRS, CDR2 YFSETQ. For the CDR3, the DNA is TGCGCCAGCACGAGGGGAACAGGGGTCCCCTACGAGCAGTACTTC. It translates to CASTRGTGVPYEQYF.

In DNA, the CDR3 is TGTGCCAGCAGCTCCTATAATCAGCCCCAGCATTTT. The encoded protein is CASSSYNQPQHF. The rearrangement joins TRBV7-2 to TRBJ1-5, with D uncertain. Trimming took 4 bases from V and 4 from J, leaving 5 bases between them. CDR1 is SGHTA, CDR2 FQGNSA, per germline. This CDR3 region has 12 residues.

This clone was counted once. This rearrangement joins TRBV5-1 to TRBJ1-1; D gene unclear. V was trimmed by 0 bases and J by 3 bases, leaving 6 bases between them. Per the germline V gene, CDR1 is SGHRS and CDR2 is YFSETQ. The CDR3 sequence is 13 residues long. The DNA of the CDR3 is TGCGCCAGCAGCTTGGCCGTCTACACTGAAGCTTTCTTT. Translated, it gives CASSLAVYTEAFF.

The chain has TRBV6-2 or TRBV6-3 and TRBJ2-1, with 9 bases identical to TRBD2. Germline-derived CDR1 and CDR2 are MNHEY and SVGEGT. Trimming cost V 2 bases and J 4 bases; bases outside gene matches: 6. The length of the CDR3 is 16 residues. The CDR3, as DNA: TGTGCCAGCAGTTACCCTAGCGGGAAGGGATACAATGAGCAGTTCTTC. The encoded protein is CASSYPSGKGYNEQFF.

Only one count was recorded for this clone. The genes are TRBV12-3 or TRBV12-4 and TRBJ1-2; 7 nucleotides align to TRBD1. This CDR3 is 13 amino acids long. V trimming: 6 bases; J trimming: 5 bases; junction bases outside the gene matches: 6. The CDR3 nucleotides are TGTGCCAGCAGCGTACAGGGGTTGTATGGCTACACCTTC. The encoded protein is CASSVQGLYGYTF.

This clone appeared once. V gene TRBV3-1 (or the pseudogene TRBV3-2) combines with J gene TRBJ2-7; the match to TRBD2 covers 14 bases. J was trimmed by 7 bases and V by 4 bases; bases with no gene match: 6. This CDR3 is built from 15 residues. Germline V gene lookup returns CDR1 LGHDT and CDR2 YNNKEL (reference sequence). The CDR3 region is CASSLPTSGGVEQYF. The DNA of the CDR3 is TGTGCCAGCAGCCTCCCGACTAGCGGGGGGGTTGAGCAGTACTTC.

This clone was detected only once. The chain is built from TRBV5-1 and TRBJ2-3; D is ambiguous. Trimming pared 6 bases from V and 1 base from J, leaving 21 bases between. The CDR3 runs to 17 residues. The V gene's germline CDR1 is SGHRS and CDR2 YFSETQ. CDR3 in amino acids: CASTIGPSQTGTDTQYF. CDR3 in DNA: TGCGCCAGCACCATCGGCCCTTCACAGACCGGCACAGATACGCAGTATTTT.

The V gene is TRBV4-1, the J gene TRBJ1-2; 7 bases fit TRBD1. Germline CDR1 MGHRA, CDR2 YSYEKL. J was trimmed by 6 bases and V by 1 base; bases with no gene match: 8. CDR3 length: 15 residues. The CDR3 DNA reads TGCGCCAGCAGCCAAGCTACCACAGGGGCTGATGGCTACACCTTC. Protein product: CASSQATTGADGYTF.